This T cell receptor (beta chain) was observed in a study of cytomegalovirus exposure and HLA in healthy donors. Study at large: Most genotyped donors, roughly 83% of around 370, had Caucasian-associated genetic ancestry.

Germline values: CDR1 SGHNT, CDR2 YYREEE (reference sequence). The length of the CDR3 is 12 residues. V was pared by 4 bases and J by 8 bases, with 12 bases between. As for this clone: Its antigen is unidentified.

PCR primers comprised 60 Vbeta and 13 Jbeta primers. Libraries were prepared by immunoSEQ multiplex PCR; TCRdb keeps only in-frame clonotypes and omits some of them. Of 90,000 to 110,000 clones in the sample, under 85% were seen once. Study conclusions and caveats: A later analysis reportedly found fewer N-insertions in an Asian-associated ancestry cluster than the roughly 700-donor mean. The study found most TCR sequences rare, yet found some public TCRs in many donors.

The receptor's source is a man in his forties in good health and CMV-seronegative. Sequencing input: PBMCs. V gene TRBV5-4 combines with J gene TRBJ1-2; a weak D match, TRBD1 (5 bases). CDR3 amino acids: CASSEGLRGYTF. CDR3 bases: TGTGCCAGCAGCGAGGGACTTAGAGGCTACACCTTC. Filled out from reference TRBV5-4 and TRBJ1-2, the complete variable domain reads ETGVTQSPTHLIKTRGQQVTLRCSSQSGHNTVSWYQQALGQGPQFIFQYYREEENGRGNFPPRFSGLQFPNYSSELNVNALELDDSALYLCASSEGLRGYTFGSGTRLTVV.